What follows are 9 T cell receptor beta chains derived from one specimen sequenced in a study of blood T cell repertoires in COVID-19. The assay was immunoSEQ multiplex PCR, and TCRdb's table has in-frame clones only and misses some. The sample lists approximately 300,000 clones; roughly nine tenths were seen once. The sample consisted of PBMCs or T cells enriched from blood (not recorded which). These receptors came from a young woman who had been exposed to COVID-19.

V gene TRBV18 combines with J gene TRBJ1-1; unclear D gene. The CDR3 length is 14 residues. Germline CDR1 is KGHSH and CDR2 is LQKENI. V lost 2 bases, J lost 4 bases, and 11 bases lay in between. The CDR3 protein is CASSPTREATEAFF. CDR3 sequence (DNA): TGTGCCAGCTCACCAACGAGGGAGGCCACTGAAGCTTTCTTT.

The rearrangement links TRBV21-1 to TRBJ2-3; the D segment call TRBD2 is taken from the table without a DNA check. TRBV21-1 is recorded as a pseudogene. This CDR3 contains 14 residues. The CDR3 nucleotides are TGTGCCACGGATACGGGGGGGAAAGCAGATACGCAGTATTTT. Protein: CATDTGGKADTQYF.

V and J are TRBV27 and TRBJ2-3; 9 positions agree with TRBD1. Trimming took 3 bases from V and 4 from J; bases not matched to a gene: 11. The CDR3 extends over 17 amino acids. Germline V gene sequence: CDR1 MNHEY, CDR2 SMNVEV (reference sequence). DNA of the CDR3: TGTGCCAGCAGTTTTGGTCTTACAGGGGGCAGGGCAGATACGCAGTATTTT. Protein: CASSFGLTGGRADTQYF.

This clone has more than one count but fewer than ten. V and J are TRBV6-5 and TRBJ1-5, with D perhaps TRBD1 (6 bases). The CDR3 length is 14 residues. CDR1 is MNHEY, CDR2 SVGAGI, per germline. Trimming stripped 4 bases from V and 5 bases from J, with 12 bases between. The CDR3 loop is CASSFSGAHQPQHF. The DNA for the CDR3 is TGTGCCAGCAGTTTCTCGGGGGCCCATCAGCCCCAGCATTTT.

This sequence joins TRBV30 and TRBJ1-5, with D perhaps matching TRBD1 (6 bases). V was clipped by 0 bases and J by 7 bases, with 13 bases between them. Germline V CDR1 and CDR2: GTSNPN, SVGIG (reference sequence). The CDR3 loop spans 14 amino acids. CDR3 DNA sequence: TGTGCCTGGAGTGTTGGCAGGGGATCACAGCCCCAGCATTTT. The encoded protein is CAWSVGRGSQPQHF.

This clone was detected only once. This chain uses TRBV18 with TRBJ1-4; TRBD1 might be the D (6 bases). This CDR3 is 15 amino acids long. Germline V gene data show CDR1 as KGHSH and CDR2 as LQKENI. The V and J ends lost 6 bases and 6 bases respectively, with 17 bases between them. The CDR3, as DNA: TGTGCCAGCTCCGGATCGACAGGATACGATGAAAAACTGTTTTTT. This translates into CASSGSTGYDEKLFF.

The chain couples TRBV30 to TRBJ1-2; D remains unclear. The germline V gene encodes CDR1 GTSNPN and CDR2 SVGIG (reference sequence). V lost 0 bases to trimming and J lost 8 bases, with 7 bases between them. CDR3 length: 11 amino acids. The DNA for the CDR3 is TGTGCCTGGAGTGTAGAGTGGGGCTACACCTTC. Its translation is CAWSVEWGYTF.

The rearrangement uses TRBV19 and TRBJ2-1; 9 bases agree with TRBD1. The germline CDR1 and CDR2 sequences are LNHDA and SQIVND (reference sequence). Unmatched junction bases numbered 4, after V lost 3 bases and J lost 4 bases. This CDR3 has 15 residues. Here the CDR3 DNA reads TGTGCCAGTAGTATCACAGGGGGCCCGTACAATGAGCAGTTCTTC. The encoded protein is CASSITGGPYNEQFF.

The gene calls are TRBV18 and TRBJ1-5, with 7 bases that match TRBD1. This CDR3 region has 16 residues. CDR1 KGHSH and CDR2 LQKENI come from the germline V gene. V lost 3 bases, J lost 4 bases, and 9 bases stayed unmatched. The CDR3 is CASSPGQTGTNQPQHF. Here the CDR3 DNA reads TGTGCCAGCTCACCGGGACAGACAGGGACAAATCAGCCCCAGCATTTT. The full variable domain, its missing parts supplied by reference TRBV18 and TRBJ1-5, is NAGVMQNPRHLVRRRGQEARLRCSPMKGHSHVYWYRQLPEEGLKFMVYLQKENIIDESGMPKERFSAEFPKEGPSILRIQQVVRGDSAAYFCASSPGQTGTNQPQHFGDGTRLSIL.